This T cell receptor beta chain stems from a study of shared clonotypes between healthy human individuals. Study-level background: The composition of the donors was a couple of women and a few men aged 18 to 49.

Findings and limits, study-wide: Depth of sequencing was expected to influence donor clonotype sharing. The rarefaction results pointed to incomplete sorted-subset sequencing despite large depth.

A word on this clone: No antigen is known for it.

This CDR3 has 16 residues. V lost 3 bases, J lost 6 bases, and 9 bases stayed unmatched. CDR1 MGHRA and CDR2 YSYEKL come from the germline V gene. CD45RO-negative, CCR7-selected cells formed the naive CD8 fraction, which excluded terminally differentiated effector memory CD45RA+ cells. The run depth of the assay was deep. The repertoire was sequenced with immunoSEQ multiplex PCR; TCRdb's copy has only in-frame clones and lacks some. The sample lists about 2.1 million clones; 80% to 95% were seen once. The clonotype comes from a man aged 18 to 30 in good health. Some clones in this sample may be carry-over from other donors' samples. The sequenced sample consisted of naive CD8+ T cells from PBMCs. The V call is TRBV4-1, the J call TRBJ2-7; 12 positions agree with TRBD2. The CDR3 DNA reads as TGCGCCAGCAGCCAGGAGGGGACTAGCGGGTGGGGCGAGCAGTACTTC. Residues: CASSQEGTSGWGEQYF.